The clone carrying this TCR beta chain was found many times. It was with 60 Vbeta and 13 Jbeta primers that the PCR ran. TCRdb's copy holds only in-frame clones and misses some; the assay was immunoSEQ multiplex PCR. The repertoire consists of some 110,000 clones, with 10% occurring once and the leading ten covering 5.5% to 7.5%. The CDR3 is 16 amino acids. V gave up 0 bases and J gave up 4 bases; unmatched junction bases: 6. Germline values: CDR1 SGHRS, CDR2 YFSETQ. This record belongs to a study of cytomegalovirus exposure and HLA in healthy donors. This sequence originates from a man aged 35 to 55 in good health and CMV-seropositive. The chain combines TRBV5-1 with TRBJ2-3; 9 nucleotides match TRBD1. Sample: PBMCs. The CDR3 loop reads CASSLAGTGNSDTQYF. CDR3 DNA sequence: TGCGCCAGCAGCTTGGCCGGGACAGGGAATTCAGATACGCAGTATTTT. Full variable domain (missing parts from reference TRBV5-1 and TRBJ2-3): KAGVTQTPRYLIKTRGQQVTLSCSPISGHRSVSWYQQTPGQGLQFLFEYFSETQRNKGNFPGRFSGRQFSNSRSEMNVSTLELGDSALYLCASSLAGTGNSDTQYFGPGTRLTVL.